The 18 T cell receptor beta chains presented below share a single source sample, sequenced in a study of cytomegalovirus exposure and HLA in healthy donors. PCR involved 60 Vbeta and 13 Jbeta primers. TCRdb's table, derived via immunoSEQ multiplex PCR, lists solely in-frame clones and lacks some. The repertoire holds 55,000 to 65,000 clones, about 80% seen once, with 2.5% to 3.5% in the top ten. The sequencing sample was made of PBMCs. These receptors were obtained from a woman aged 40 to 50 in good health and CMV-seropositive.

This chain links TRBV2 with TRBJ1-4, with a tentative D call TRBD1 (5 bases). The CDR3 is 15 residues long. V was trimmed by 5 bases and J by 3 bases, leaving 13 bases between them. Germline CDR1 is SNHLY and CDR2 is FYNNEI. Here the CDR3 reads CASSPRGVSNEKLFF. For the CDR3, the DNA is TGTGCCAGCAGTCCGCGGGGGGTTTCTAATGAAAAACTGTTTTTT.

The chain has TRBV6-1 and TRBJ1-6; 9 bases match TRBD1. CDR3 length equals 15 residues. Per the germline V gene, CDR1 is MNHNS and CDR2 is SASEGT. V dropped 6 bases and J dropped 7; count of bases not matched to a gene: 7. CDR3 region: CASRPSGTGNSPLHF. The CDR3 coding sequence is TGTGCCAGCAGACCCTCGGGGACAGGGAATTCACCCCTCCACTTT.

V and J are TRBV6-5 and TRBJ2-4; 7 bases are shared with TRBD2. Trimming at V came to 8 bases and at J to 0 bases, leaving 4 bases not matched to a gene. Germline lookup yields CDR1 MNHEY and CDR2 SVGAGI. The CDR3 runs to 14 residues. CDR3: CASAGALAKNIQYF. In DNA form, the CDR3 reads TGTGCCAGCGCGGGAGCCCTAGCCAAAAACATTCAGTACTTC.

The chain is built from TRBV18 and TRBJ1-6; no clear D. The CDR3 length is 17 residues. The germline gives CDR1 KGHSH, CDR2 LQKENI. V was pared by 2 bases and J by 0 bases, with 11 bases between. The CDR3 region has the DNA TGTGCCAGCTCACCAGACGGGATAGCCTCCTATAATTCACCCCTCCACTTT. This codes for CASSPDGIASYNSPLHF.

This clone has a handful of counts. The chain recombines TRBV6-5 with TRBJ2-4; 8 positions match TRBD1. CDR3 length equals 15 residues. V trimming: 6 bases; J trimming: 0 bases; junction bases outside the gene matches: 4. Looked up from germline, CDR1 is MNHEY and CDR2 is SVGAGI. CDR3 nucleotide sequence: TGTGCCAGCAGGGCCAGGGGGCTAGCCAAAAACATTCAGTACTTC. This translates into CASRARGLAKNIQYF.

The V call is TRBV30, the J call TRBJ2-1; 16 bases map to TRBD2. CDR1 GTSNPN and CDR2 SVGIG come from the germline V gene (reference sequence). This CDR3 is 17 amino acids long. V dropped 5 bases and J dropped 8; count of bases not matched to a gene: 12. The CDR3 region is CAWERGTSGGAIYEQFF. CDR3 DNA sequence: TGTGCCTGGGAAAGAGGGACTAGCGGGGGGGCCATCTATGAGCAGTTCTTC.

V usage is TRBV27 and J usage is TRBJ2-7; 7 bases agree with TRBD2. The CDR3 totals 14 residues. The junction had 5 bases not matched to a gene; V was cut back by 4 bases and J by 2 bases. CDR1 is MNHEY, CDR2 SMNVEV, per germline (reference sequence). In DNA form, the CDR3 reads TGTGCCAGCAGTTACCAGGGACTAACCTACGAGCAGTACTTC. Translation: CASSYQGLTYEQYF.

The DNA for the CDR3 is TGTGCCAGCAGCGTAGGTGGTAGCGGGGGGGTTTCTAGCACAGATACGCAGTATTTT. It translates to CASSVGGSGGVSSTDTQYF. The chain has TRBV9 and TRBJ2-3; 11 nucleotides match TRBD2. This CDR3 comprises 19 residues. CDR1 and CDR2 (germline): SGDLS, YYNGEE. The trim removed 0 bases at V and 0 bases at J, leaving 9 bases unmatched.

The chain joins TRBV5-6 to TRBJ1-1, with 10 bases aligning to TRBD1. In germline, CDR1 is SGHDT, CDR2 YYEEEE. V trimming: 6 bases; J trimming: 1 base; junction bases outside the gene matches: 18. The CDR3 totals 19 residues. The CDR3 DNA reads TGTGCCAGCACCAGAACAGGGACAGGGGAGATTGGGAGGAACACTGAAGCTTTCTTT. Translating gives CASTRTGTGEIGRNTEAFF.

The chain carries TRBV18 and TRBJ1-1, with TRBD1 matching 10 bases. The V gene's germline CDR1 is KGHSH and CDR2 LQKENI. V trimming: 5 bases; J trimming: 9 bases; junction bases outside the gene matches: 3. The CDR3 totals 12 residues. The CDR3: CASSSDRGKAFF. CDR3 DNA: TGTGCCAGCTCATCGGACAGGGGGAAAGCTTTCTTT.

The chain carries TRBV5-5 and TRBJ2-6; maybe TRBD1 (6 bases). There are 17 residues in the CDR3. Germline values: CDR1 SGHKS, CDR2 YYEKEE (reference sequence). V dropped 4 bases and J dropped 4 bases, with 18 bases sitting between them. The DNA of the CDR3 is TGTGCCAGCAGCCTTGGACAGAGTAGATTAGGGGCCAACGTCCTGACTTTC. Its translation is CASSLGQSRLGANVLTF. Full variable domain (rest looked up from reference TRBV5-5 and TRBJ2-6): DAGVTQSPTHLIKTRGQQVTLRCSPISGHKSVSWYQQVLGQGPQFIFQYYEKEERGRGNFPDRFSARQFPNYSSELNVNALLLGDSALYLCASSLGQSRLGANVLTFGAGSRLTVL.

This clone was seen a few times. The chain couples TRBV9 to TRBJ1-6, with no clear D. Per germline, CDR1 SGDLS and CDR2 YYNGEE. V shed 3 bases and J shed 0 bases, with 13 bases lying between them. The CDR3 contains 17 residues. The CDR3 region is CASSARLKSSYNSPLHF. The CDR3 DNA reads as TGTGCCAGCAGCGCAAGACTAAAGAGCTCCTATAATTCACCCCTCCACTTT.

The chain joins TRBV19 to TRBJ2-7; the match to TRBD1 covers 7 bases. Per the germline V gene, CDR1 is LNHDA and CDR2 is SQIVND (reference sequence). The CDR3 covers 13 residues. The junction had 5 bases not matched to a gene; V was cut back by 6 bases and J by 3 bases. CDR3 nucleotide sequence: TGTGCCAGTAGCCAACAGGGGATCTACGAGCAGTACTTC. It specifies CASSQQGIYEQYF.

The sample holds a few counts of this clone. The V call is TRBV2, the J call TRBJ2-7; the D gene is possibly TRBD2 (6 bases). Looked up from germline, CDR1 is SNHLY and CDR2 is FYNNEI. This CDR3 has 16 amino acids. Trimming cost V 6 bases and J 2 bases, with 20 bases left between them. CDR3 in amino acids: CASRLTPDYPAYEQYF. In DNA form, the CDR3 reads TGTGCCAGCAGACTAACCCCGGACTATCCTGCCTACGAGCAGTACTTC. The entire variable domain, with the rest obtained from reference TRBV2 and TRBJ2-7, is as follows: EPEVTQTPSHQVTQMGQEVILRCVPISNHLYFYWYRQILGQKVEFLVSFYNNEISEKSEIFDDQFSVERPDGSNFTLKIRSTKLEDSAMYFCASRLTPDYPAYEQYFGPGTRLTVT.

V and J are TRBV19 and TRBJ2-3; TRBD2 matches 7 bases. Unmatched junction bases numbered 4, after V lost 5 bases and J lost 2 bases. CDR1 and CDR2 from the germline V gene are LNHDA and SQIVND (reference sequence). This CDR3 has 14 residues. CDR3 amino acids: CASSAGGITDTQYF. In DNA, the CDR3 is TGTGCCAGTAGTGCCGGGGGGATCACAGATACGCAGTATTTT.

This clone was found a few times. The V and J genes are TRBV10-1 and TRBJ2-5, with D possibly being TRBD2 (5 bases). The CDR3 extends over 13 amino acids. Trimming left V 4 bases short and J 1 base short, with 7 bases between. The germline V gene has CDR1 WNHNN and CDR2 SYGVQD (reference sequence). DNA for the CDR3: TGCGCCAGCAGTGTGGGAGTCCAAGAGACCCAGTACTTC. It yields the protein CASSVGVQETQYF.

The chain recombines TRBV4-1 with TRBJ2-2; 9 bases agree with TRBD1. The trim removed 0 bases at V and 5 bases at J, leaving 7 bases unmatched. Germline V gene sequence: CDR1 MGHRA, CDR2 YSYEKL. The CDR3 consists of 17 residues. The CDR3 region has the DNA TGCGCCAGCAGCCAAGAGGGGGGACAGGGCAGGACCGGGGAGCTGTTTTTT. Amino acid sequence: CASSQEGGQGRTGELFF.

This chain connects TRBV5-5 to TRBJ1-1; 7 nucleotides agree with TRBD1. CDR3 length equals 18 residues. Trimming removed 4 bases from V and 0 bases from J; junction bases left unmatched: 15. Germline V gene lookup returns CDR1 SGHKS and CDR2 YYEKEE (reference sequence). CDR3 nucleotides: TGTGCCAGCAGCCTCAGGGGGTATCCAGCTCCCATGAACACTGAAGCTTTCTTT. This codes for CASSLRGYPAPMNTEAFF.